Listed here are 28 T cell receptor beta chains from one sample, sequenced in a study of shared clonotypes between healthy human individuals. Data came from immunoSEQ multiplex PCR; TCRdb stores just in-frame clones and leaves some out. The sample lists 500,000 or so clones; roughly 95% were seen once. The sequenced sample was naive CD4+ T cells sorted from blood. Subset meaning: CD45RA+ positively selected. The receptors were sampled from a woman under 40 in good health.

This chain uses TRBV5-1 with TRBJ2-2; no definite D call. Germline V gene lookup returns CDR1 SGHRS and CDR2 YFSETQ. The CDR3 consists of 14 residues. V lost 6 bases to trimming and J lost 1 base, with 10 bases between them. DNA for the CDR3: TGCGCCAGCACCCTTGCGGTGAACACCGGGGAGCTGTTTTTT. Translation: CASTLAVNTGELFF.

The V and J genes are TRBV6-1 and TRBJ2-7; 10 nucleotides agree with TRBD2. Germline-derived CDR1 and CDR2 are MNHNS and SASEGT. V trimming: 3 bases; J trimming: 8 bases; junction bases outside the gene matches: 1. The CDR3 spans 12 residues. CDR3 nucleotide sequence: TGTGCCAGCAGTGAGGGACTAGCGAAGCAGTACTTC. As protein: CASSEGLAKQYF.

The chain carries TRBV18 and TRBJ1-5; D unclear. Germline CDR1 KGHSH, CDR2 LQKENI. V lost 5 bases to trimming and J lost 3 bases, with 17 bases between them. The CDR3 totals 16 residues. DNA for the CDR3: TGTGCCAGCTCAACTGACAATTACGGAAACAATCAGCCCCAGCATTTT. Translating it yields CASSTDNYGNNQPQHF.

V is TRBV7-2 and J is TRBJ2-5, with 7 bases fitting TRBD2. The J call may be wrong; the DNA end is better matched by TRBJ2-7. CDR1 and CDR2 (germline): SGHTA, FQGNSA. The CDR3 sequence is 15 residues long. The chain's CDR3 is CASSRPGLSSYEQYF. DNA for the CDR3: TGTGCCAGCAGCCGACCGGGACTATCCTCCTACGAGCAGTACTTC.

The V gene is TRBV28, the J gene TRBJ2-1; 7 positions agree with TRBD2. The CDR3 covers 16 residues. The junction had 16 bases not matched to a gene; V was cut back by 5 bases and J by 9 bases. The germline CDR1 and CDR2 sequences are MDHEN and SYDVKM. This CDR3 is CASSASGEGRRGEQFF. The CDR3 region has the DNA TGTGCCAGCAGTGCGTCTGGGGAGGGCCGTCGGGGTGAGCAGTTCTTC.

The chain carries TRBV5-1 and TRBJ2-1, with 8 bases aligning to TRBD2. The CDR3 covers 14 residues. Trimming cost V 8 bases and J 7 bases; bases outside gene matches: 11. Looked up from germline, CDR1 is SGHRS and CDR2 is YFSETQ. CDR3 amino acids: CASRTGGDWNEQFF. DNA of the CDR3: TGCGCCAGTAGAACCGGGGGGGATTGGAATGAGCAGTTCTTC.

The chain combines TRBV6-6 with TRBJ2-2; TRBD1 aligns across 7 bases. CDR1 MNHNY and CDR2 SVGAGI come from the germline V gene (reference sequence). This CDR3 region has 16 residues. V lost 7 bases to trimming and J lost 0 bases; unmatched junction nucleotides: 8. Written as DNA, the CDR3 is TGTGCCAGCACTCCAACCGGGACAGCGAACACCGGGGAGCTGTTTTTT. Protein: CASTPTGTANTGELFF.

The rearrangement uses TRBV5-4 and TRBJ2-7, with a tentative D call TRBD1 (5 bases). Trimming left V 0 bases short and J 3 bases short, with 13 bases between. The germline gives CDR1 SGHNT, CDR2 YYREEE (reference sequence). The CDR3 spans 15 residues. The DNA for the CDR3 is TGTGCCAGCAGCTTGGGAACAGGTGTGGTCTACGAGCAGTACTTC. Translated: CASSLGTGVVYEQYF.

CDR3 sequence reads: CASSPTDPGLGSNQPQHF. Here the CDR3 DNA reads TGTGCCAGCTCACCTACAGATCCGGGCCTAGGGTCCAATCAGCCCCAGCATTTT. The chain carries TRBV18 and TRBJ1-5; D is unclear. Trimming cost V 3 bases and J 3 bases, with 21 bases left between them. The CDR3 sequence is 18 residues long. CDR1 and CDR2 from the germline V gene are KGHSH and LQKENI. Variable domain in full (rest from reference TRBV18 and TRBJ1-5): NAGVMQNPRHLVRRRGQEARLRCSPMKGHSHVYWYRQLPEEGLKFMVYLQKENIIDESGMPKERFSAEFPKEGPSILRIQQVVRGDSAAYFCASSPTDPGLGSNQPQHFGDGTRLSIL.

CDR3 sequence reads: CAITQGATNEKLFF. CDR3 nucleotide sequence: TGTGCCATCACACAGGGAGCGACTAATGAAAAACTGTTTTTT. J is TRBJ1-4 and V is TRBV10-3; TRBD1 might be the D (6 bases). Looked up from germline, CDR1 is ENHRY and CDR2 is SYGVKD. The CDR3 loop spans 14 amino acids. V was pared by 7 bases and J by 2 bases, with 11 bases between.

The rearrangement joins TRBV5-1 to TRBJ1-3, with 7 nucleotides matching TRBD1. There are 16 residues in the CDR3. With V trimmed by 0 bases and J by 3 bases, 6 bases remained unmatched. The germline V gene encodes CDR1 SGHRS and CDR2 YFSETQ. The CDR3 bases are TGCGCCAGCAGCTTGGGGGACAGTTTTCGTGGAAACACCATATATTTT. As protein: CASSLGDSFRGNTIYF. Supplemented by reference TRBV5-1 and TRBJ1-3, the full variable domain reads KAGVTQTPRYLIKTRGQQVTLSCSPISGHRSVSWYQQTPGQGLQFLFEYFSETQRNKGNFPGRFSGRQFSNSRSEMNVSTLELGDSALYLCASSLGDSFRGNTIYFGEGSWLTVV.

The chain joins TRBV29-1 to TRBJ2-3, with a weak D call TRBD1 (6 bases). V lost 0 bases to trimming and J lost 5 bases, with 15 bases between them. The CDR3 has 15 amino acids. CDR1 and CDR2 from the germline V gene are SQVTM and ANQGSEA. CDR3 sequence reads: CSVEDDRISIDTQYF. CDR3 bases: TGCAGCGTTGAAGATGACAGGATTTCAATAGATACGCAGTATTTT.

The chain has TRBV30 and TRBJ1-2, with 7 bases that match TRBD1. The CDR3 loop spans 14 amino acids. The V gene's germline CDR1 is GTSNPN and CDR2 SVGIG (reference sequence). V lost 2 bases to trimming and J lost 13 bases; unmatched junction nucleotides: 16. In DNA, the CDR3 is TGTGCCTGGAGTATCCGGACAGGTCCTATCAGGGGCACCTTC. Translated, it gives CAWSIRTGPIRGTF.

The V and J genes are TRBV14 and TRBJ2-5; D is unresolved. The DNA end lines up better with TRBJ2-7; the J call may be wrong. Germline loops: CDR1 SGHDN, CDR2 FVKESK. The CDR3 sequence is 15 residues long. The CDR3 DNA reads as TGTGCCAGCAGCCAAGGGTCTGGCACAACCTACGAGCAGTACTTC. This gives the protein CASSQGSGTTYEQYF.

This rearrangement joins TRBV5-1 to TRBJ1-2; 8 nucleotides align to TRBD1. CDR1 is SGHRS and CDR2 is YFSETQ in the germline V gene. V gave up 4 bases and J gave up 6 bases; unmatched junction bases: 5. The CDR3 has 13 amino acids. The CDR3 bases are TGCGCCAGCAGCAGGACAGGGACTGATGGCTACACCTTC. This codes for CASSRTGTDGYTF.

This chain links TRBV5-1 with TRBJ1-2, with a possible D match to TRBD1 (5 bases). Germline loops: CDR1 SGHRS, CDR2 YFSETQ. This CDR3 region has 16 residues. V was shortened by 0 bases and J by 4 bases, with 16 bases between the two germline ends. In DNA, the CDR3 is TGCGCCAGCAGCTTGGGGCCCGCACAGGAACGCTATGGCTACACCTTC. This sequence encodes CASSLGPAQERYGYTF. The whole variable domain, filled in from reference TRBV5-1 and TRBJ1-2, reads KAGVTQTPRYLIKTRGQQVTLSCSPISGHRSVSWYQQTPGQGLQFLFEYFSETQRNKGNFPGRFSGRQFSNSRSEMNVSTLELGDSALYLCASSLGPAQERYGYTFGSGTRLTVV.

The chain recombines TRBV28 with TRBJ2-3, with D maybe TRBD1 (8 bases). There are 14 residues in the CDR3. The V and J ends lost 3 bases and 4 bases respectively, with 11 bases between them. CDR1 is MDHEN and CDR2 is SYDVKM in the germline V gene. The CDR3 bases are TGTGCCAGCAGTTTCACAGGGGGGGCAGATACGCAGTATTTT. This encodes CASSFTGGADTQYF.

The DNA for the CDR3 is TGTGCCAGCAGTCCGACAGTGAACACTGAAGCTTTCTTT. As protein: CASSPTVNTEAFF. The J gene is TRBJ1-1, the V gene TRBV28; maybe TRBD1 (5 bases). CDR1 and CDR2 from the germline V gene are MDHEN and SYDVKM. V was trimmed by 5 bases and J by 0 bases, leaving 7 bases between them. This CDR3 comprises 13 residues.

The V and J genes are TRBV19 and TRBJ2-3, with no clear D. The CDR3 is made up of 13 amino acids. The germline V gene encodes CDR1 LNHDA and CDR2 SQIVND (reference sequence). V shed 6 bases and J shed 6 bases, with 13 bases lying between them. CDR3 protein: CASSWDLKDTQYF. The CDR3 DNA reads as TGTGCCAGTAGCTGGGATCTCAAGGATACGCAGTATTTT.

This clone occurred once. CDR3 protein: CAISSGGNEQYF. Written as DNA, the CDR3 is TGTGCCATCAGCAGTGGGGGTAACGAGCAGTACTTC. The chain carries TRBV10-3 and TRBJ2-5; D may correspond to TRBD1 or TRBD2 (5 bases each). The J call could be wrong; TRBJ2-7 is a better fit for the DNA end. There are 12 residues in the CDR3. CDR1 and CDR2 from the germline V gene are ENHRY and SYGVKD.

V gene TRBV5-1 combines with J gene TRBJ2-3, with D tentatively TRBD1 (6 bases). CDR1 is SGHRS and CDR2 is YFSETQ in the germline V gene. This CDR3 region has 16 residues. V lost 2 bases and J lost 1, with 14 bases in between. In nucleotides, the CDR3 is TGCGCCAGCAGCTTCTCTCTCAGGGGAGGCACAGATACGCAGTATTTT. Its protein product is CASSFSLRGGTDTQYF.

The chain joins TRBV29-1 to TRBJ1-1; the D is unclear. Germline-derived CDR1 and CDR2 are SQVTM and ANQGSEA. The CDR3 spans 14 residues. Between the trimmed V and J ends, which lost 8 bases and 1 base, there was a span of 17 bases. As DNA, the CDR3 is TGCAGCCCCACATTCGTGCACTCGAACACTGAAGCTTTCTTT. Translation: CSPTFVHSNTEAFF. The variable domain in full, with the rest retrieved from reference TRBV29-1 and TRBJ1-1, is SAVISQKPSRDICQRGTSLTIQCQVDSQVTMMFWYRQQPGQSLTLIATANQGSEATYESGFVIDKFPISRPNLTFSTLTVSNMSPEDSSIYLCSPTFVHSNTEAFFGQGTRLTVV.

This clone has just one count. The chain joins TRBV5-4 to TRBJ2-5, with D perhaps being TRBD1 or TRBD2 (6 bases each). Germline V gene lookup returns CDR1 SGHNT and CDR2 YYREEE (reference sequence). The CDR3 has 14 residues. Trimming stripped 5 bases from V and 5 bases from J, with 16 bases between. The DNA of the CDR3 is TGTGCCAGCAGAATGGGGGGCGCAGGGGAGACCCAGTACTTC. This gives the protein CASRMGGAGETQYF. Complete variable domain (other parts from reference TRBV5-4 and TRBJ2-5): ETGVTQSPTHLIKTRGQQVTLRCSSQSGHNTVSWYQQALGQGPQFIFQYYREEENGRGNFPPRFSGLQFPNYSSELNVNALELDDSALYLCASRMGGAGETQYFGPGTRLLVL.

The CDR3 region has the DNA TGTGCCAGCAGCGAGACACGGGTTGGCAATCAGCCCCAGCATTTT. Translated, it gives CASSETRVGNQPQHF. The gene calls are TRBV7-9 and TRBJ1-5; D gene ambiguous. CDR1 SEHNR and CDR2 FQNEAQ come from the germline V gene (reference sequence). V lost 5 bases and J lost 2, with 13 bases in between. The CDR3 spans 15 residues.

In DNA form, the CDR3 reads TGTGCCAGCAAGAGGAAGGCAGGGGATTATGAGCAGTTCTTC. It is translated as CASKRKAGDYEQFF. The V gene is TRBV6-5, the J gene TRBJ2-1; the D gene is possibly TRBD1 (6 bases). The CDR3 spans 14 residues. Trimming removed 7 bases at V and 8 bases at J, with 18 bases between. Germline V gives CDR1 MNHEY, CDR2 SVGAGI.

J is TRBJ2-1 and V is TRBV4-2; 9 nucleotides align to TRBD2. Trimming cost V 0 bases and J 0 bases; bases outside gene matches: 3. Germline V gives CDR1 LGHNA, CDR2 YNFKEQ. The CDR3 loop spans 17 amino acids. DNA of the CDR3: TGTGCCAGCAGCCAAGATGGGCGGGGGGGCTCCTACAATGAGCAGTTCTTC. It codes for CASSQDGRGGSYNEQFF.

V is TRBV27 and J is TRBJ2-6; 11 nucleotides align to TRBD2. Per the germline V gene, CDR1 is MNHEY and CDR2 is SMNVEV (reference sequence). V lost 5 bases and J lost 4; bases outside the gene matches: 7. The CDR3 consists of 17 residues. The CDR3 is CASSQGLAEAGANVLTF. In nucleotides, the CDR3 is TGTGCCAGCAGTCAGGGACTAGCGGAGGCGGGGGCCAACGTCCTGACTTTC.

The CDR3 spells CASSLGVRVKTEAFF. CDR3 sequence (DNA): TGTGCCAGCAGTTTAGGGGTTAGAGTAAAGACTGAAGCTTTCTTT. The V and J genes are TRBV27 and TRBJ1-1; D call uncertain. CDR1 and CDR2 (germline): MNHEY, SMNVEV (reference sequence). V gave up 2 bases and J gave up 5 bases, with 15 bases separating them. This CDR3 region has 15 residues.